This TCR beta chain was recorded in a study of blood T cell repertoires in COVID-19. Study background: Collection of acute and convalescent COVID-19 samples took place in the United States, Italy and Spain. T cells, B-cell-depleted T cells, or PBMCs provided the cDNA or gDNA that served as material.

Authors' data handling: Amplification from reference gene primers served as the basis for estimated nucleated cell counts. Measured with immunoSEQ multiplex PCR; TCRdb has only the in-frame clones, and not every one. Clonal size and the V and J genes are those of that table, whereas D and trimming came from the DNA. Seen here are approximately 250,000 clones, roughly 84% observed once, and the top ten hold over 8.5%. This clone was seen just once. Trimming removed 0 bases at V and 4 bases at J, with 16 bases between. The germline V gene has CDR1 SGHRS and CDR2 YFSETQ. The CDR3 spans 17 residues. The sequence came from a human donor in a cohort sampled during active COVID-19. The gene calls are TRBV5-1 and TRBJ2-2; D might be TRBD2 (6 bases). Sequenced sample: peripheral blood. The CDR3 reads CASSLAGGEGATGELFF. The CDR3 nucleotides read TGCGCCAGCAGCTTGGCCGGCGGGGAAGGGGCCACCGGGGAGCTGTTTTTT.